The present T cell receptor beta chain was sequenced within a study of T-cell memory formation after mild COVID-19. Study in general: Each donor largely had its own TCR clusters. Study-level results: Within pre-infection memory, some responding clones were found, suggesting cross-reactive memory joined. Among contracting clones, CD4+ were mainly CM/EM and CD8+ enriched in EMRA.

After 5'RACE with constant-segment primers, TCR alpha and TCR beta cDNA libraries carrying sample barcodes and UMIs were obtained. One entry per CDR3 protein, called by TCRdb with MiXCR from the 5' RACE reads. There are hundreds of thousands of distinct CDR3 sequences in the sample; about 17% occur only once, and around a fifth lies in the top ten. The CDR3 is made up of 15 amino acids. Germline-derived CDR1 and CDR2 are DFQATT and SNEGSKA (reference sequence). J was trimmed by 6 bases and V by 5 bases; bases with no gene match: 8. There are many counts of this clonotype. Its antigen is unidentified. The chain recombines TRBV20-1 with TRBJ1-5; 12 nucleotides line up with TRBD1. The receptor was isolated from a man aged 18 to 30 who had mild COVID-19 (a few samples of this study predate the infection). Cell type and time point are not known. The sequenced sample consisted of PBMCs or a T cell subset sorted from them (not recorded which). The CDR3 spells CSAPPGTGGPQPQHF. The CDR3 nucleotides are TGCAGTGCTCCCCCCGGGACAGGGGGCCCTCAGCCCCAGCATTTT.